This T cell receptor (beta chain) emerged from a study of cytomegalovirus exposure and HLA in healthy donors. Study outcomes and limitations: Several of the most significant clusters appeared, in a later analysis, to be linked to common viral pathogens.

PCR involved 60 Vbeta and 13 Jbeta primers. TCRdb's copy holds only in-frame clones and misses some; the assay was immunoSEQ multiplex PCR. The sample lists 200,000 or so clones, over 75% occurring once. This clone was seen only once. Its antigen is unknown. The junction differs from germline at one of its ends, possibly a read error. Other DNA sequences from this sample encode an identical CDR3 as well. The CDR3 runs 13 residues. The germline gives CDR1 MNHEY, CDR2 SVGAGI. This sequence was found in a girl in the first two years of life in good health and CMV-seronegative. The rearrangement uses TRBV6-5 and TRBJ1-2, with 7 bases aligning to TRBD1. Material: PBMCs. The CDR3 loop is CASSQDRAYGYTF. The CDR3 DNA sequence: TGCGCCAGCAGCCAAGACAGGGCCTATGGCTACACCTTC.